Sequencing of this T cell receptor beta chain was carried out in a study of blood T cell repertoires in COVID-19. In the study overall: T cells, B-cell-depleted T cells, or PBMCs supplied cDNA or gDNA.

Generated by immunoSEQ multiplex PCR, the TCRdb table keeps only in-frame clones and is missing some. The sample lists about 480,000 clones; 89% were seen once. CDR3 size: 16 residues. Between the trimmed V and J ends, which lost 2 bases and 2 bases, there was a span of 15 bases. The V gene's germline CDR1 is LGHNT and CDR2 FRNRAP. This receptor was taken from a man between 18 and 35 years old with COVID-19, enrolled during active disease. Sequencing was carried out using peripheral blood. The chain carries TRBV12-5 and TRBJ1-2, with a possible D match to TRBD1 (5 bases). The CDR3 DNA follows: TGTGCTAGTGGTTTGAAAGAGGATCGGGGGAACTATGGCTACACCTTC. This translates into CASGLKEDRGNYGYTF.